This T cell receptor (beta chain) originates from a study of Graves' ophthalmopathy and Graves' hyperthyroidism. J gave up 3 bases and V 5 bases, and 10 bases lay outside the gene matches. This CDR3 contains 15 residues. From germline, CDR1 is SNHLY and CDR2 FYNNEI. This clonotype was seen only a few times. The antigen is unknown. The study, taken as a whole, reports: Both an approximately 69% sensitivity and a roughly 75% specificity characterized the model's predictions of ophthalmopathy progression. The blood repertoire also included most expanded thyroid clonotypes above 0.001 frequency.

Beta-chain TCR CDR3 regions were amplified from RNA transcripts. Scientists carried out first-round RT-PCR using HTBI primers and then a second-round multiplex PCR. TCRdb redid the calling of the multiplex PCR reads with MiXCR, one entry per CDR3 protein. The sample yields 740,000 or so distinct CDR3 sequences, 40% seen once. This chain connects TRBV2 to TRBJ2-7, with 7 bases aligning to TRBD1. Sequencing was performed on peripheral blood. The clonotype originates from an adult man with Graves' ophthalmopathy. The CDR3: CASSYLSGTVYEQYF. CDR3 coding DNA: TGTGCCAGCAGTTACCTTTCCGGGACAGTCTACGAGCAGTACTTC.